The 20 T cell receptor beta chains below all came from one sample that was sequenced in a study of T cell repertoires in cytomegalovirus infection. TCRdb redid the calling of the reads with MiXCR, one entry per CDR3 protein. Of a few hundred thousand distinct CDR3 sequences in the sample, 15% to 20% were seen once. The sample comprised PBMCs. These receptors were collected from a human donor in good health (CMV status not recorded). Some clones in this sample may be carry-over from other donors' samples.

V gene TRBV29-1 combines with J gene TRBJ2-7, with 10 positions matching TRBD2. CDR1 SQVTM and CDR2 ANQGSEA come from the germline V gene. CDR3 length: 13 amino acids. V lost 5 bases and J lost 5; bases outside the gene matches: 6. CDR3 DNA: TGCAGCGTTAGGGGACTAGCGTCCGACGAGCAGTACTTC. It codes for CSVRGLASDEQYF.

V is TRBV6-5 and J is TRBJ2-7; the D gene is possibly TRBD1 (6 bases). V was cut by 4 bases and J by 2 bases, with 12 bases left in between. Per germline, CDR1 MNHEY and CDR2 SVGAGI. The CDR3 totals 14 residues. The CDR3 DNA reads TGTGCCAGCAGTTCCACAGGGAGCCCCTACGAGCAGTACTTC. Its protein is CASSSTGSPYEQYF.

The J gene is TRBJ1-5, the V gene TRBV24-1; TRBD1 matches 9 bases. CDR3 length equals 19 residues. CDR1 and CDR2 from the germline V gene are KGHDR and SFDVKD. V was clipped by 2 bases and J by 1 base; unmatched bases: 11. The CDR3, as DNA: TGTGCCACCAGTGATTCCGGGACAGGGTCCGAGAGAAGCAATCAGCCCCAGCATTTT. It encodes CATSDSGTGSERSNQPQHF.

This chain joins TRBV29-1 and TRBJ2-3; no firm D call. Germline CDR1 SQVTM, CDR2 ANQGSEA. The CDR3 contains 13 residues. Trimming removed 5 bases at V and 6 bases at J, with 15 bases between. The CDR3 loop reads CSVSSFGLDTQYF. CDR3 nucleotides: TGCAGCGTTTCCTCTTTTGGATTGGATACGCAGTATTTT.

This clonotype has ten or more counts. This chain connects TRBV7-2 to TRBJ2-3, with TRBD2 identical over 7 bases. The CDR3 spans 14 residues. Trimming removed 0 bases from V and 4 bases from J; junction bases left unmatched: 1. Germline V gene data show CDR1 as SGHTA and CDR2 as FQGNSA. CDR3 DNA: TGTGCCAGCAGCTTAGCGGGAGGGGCAGATACGCAGTATTTT. Its translation: CASSLAGGADTQYF.

With regard to this clonotype: This may be a read error: a much more frequent sequence differs by one nucleotide. The CDR3 loop reads CASSLNFEGCTF. In nucleotides, the CDR3 is TGTGCCAGCAGCTTAAATTTTGAGGGCTGCACCTTC. This chain joins TRBV7-2 and TRBJ1-2, with D hard to call. Germline lookup yields CDR1 SGHTA and CDR2 FQGNSA. The CDR3 loop spans 12 amino acids.

The chain is built from TRBV14 and TRBJ1-6; D unresolved. Germline V gene sequence: CDR1 SGHDN, CDR2 FVKESK. The CDR3 is 15 residues long. V lost 4 bases, J lost 7 bases, and 14 bases lay in between. The CDR3: CASSPKSPRNSPLHF. CDR3 DNA sequence: TGTGCCAGCAGCCCTAAGTCCCCCCGAAATTCACCCCTCCACTTT.

This clonotype was observed at least ten times. This sequence joins TRBV4-1 and TRBJ2-3; D call uncertain. The CDR3 runs to 14 residues. Trimming left V 4 bases short and J 0 bases short, with 8 bases between. CDR1 MGHRA and CDR2 YSYEKL come from the germline V gene. CDR3 sequence: CASSLFLSTDTQYF. The CDR3 DNA reads TGCGCCAGCAGCCTCTTTTTGAGCACAGATACGCAGTATTTT.

This CDR3 reads CASSQSTTVYTEAFF. The CDR3, as DNA: TGCGCCAGCAGCCAATCCACGACAGTTTACACTGAAGCTTTCTTT. This chain joins TRBV4-1 and TRBJ1-1, with D possibly matching TRBD1 (5 bases). Per the germline V gene, CDR1 is MGHRA and CDR2 is YSYEKL. The length of the CDR3 is 15 residues. Trimming took off 2 bases at V and 3 bases at J, with 13 bases between the two ends.

The rearrangement links TRBV7-6 to TRBJ2-3, with a possible D match to TRBD2 (6 bases). Deletions cut 5 bases from V and 6 bases from J, with 24 bases between. The CDR3 covers 17 residues. Germline CDR1 and CDR2: SGHVS and FNYEAQ. CDR3 protein: CASSPRVRGTFGDTQYF. The CDR3 region has the DNA TGTGCCAGCAGCCCGAGAGTACGGGGGACCTTCGGGGATACGCAGTATTTT.

This clonotype was seen only a few times. The junction does not match germline at one end; this may be a read error. V and J are TRBV4-1 and TRBJ1-1; D is possibly TRBD1 (6 bases). This CDR3 has 13 residues. CDR1 and CDR2 (germline): MGHRA, YSYEKL. CDR3 in DNA: TGTGCCAGCAGCCAAAGGGGGGGGACTGAAGCTTTCTTT. Amino acids: CASSQRGGTEAFF.

The sample holds a few counts of this clonotype. The rearrangement joins TRBV10-3 to TRBJ2-7; possible D gene TRBD1, 7 bases. The CDR3 length is 15 residues. CDR1 is ENHRY, CDR2 SYGVKD, per germline. The germline V and J ends were trimmed by 10 bases and 5 bases, with 24 bases remaining between them. In DNA form, the CDR3 reads TGTGCCACCACCGGAGGGGCAGGGGGAAGCGACGAGCAGTACTTC. This codes for CATTGGAGGSDEQYF.

This chain links TRBV6-6 with TRBJ2-2; 14 nucleotides agree with TRBD2. The V segment lost 6 bases and the J segment 4 bases; nucleotides outside the gene matches: 10. The germline CDR1 and CDR2 sequences are MNHNY and SVGAGI (reference sequence). The CDR3 covers 18 residues. CDR3 nucleotide sequence: TGTGCCAGCAGATGGACTAGCGGGAGGCCGGACGGCACCGGGGAGCTGTTTTTT. This gives the protein CASRWTSGRPDGTGELFF.

This clonotype was seen a handful of times. The chain has TRBV14 and TRBJ2-2, with 9 bases that match TRBD2. Germline lookup yields CDR1 SGHDN and CDR2 FVKESK. CDR3 length: 16 amino acids. Trimming at V came to 6 bases and at J to 5 bases, leaving 10 bases not matched to a gene. CDR3 amino acids: CASSPVAGVRTGELFF. The DNA for the CDR3 is TGTGCCAGCAGTCCCGTAGCGGGAGTGAGGACCGGGGAGCTGTTTTTT.

The chain employs TRBV4-3 and TRBJ1-1; a possible D gene is TRBD1 (6 bases). Germline V gives CDR1 LGHNA, CDR2 YSLEER. The CDR3 runs 16 residues. The V end was cut by 0 bases, the J end by 1 base, with 12 bases between. The CDR3 protein is CASSQDPRGANTEAFF. The CDR3 nucleotides read TGCGCCAGCAGCCAAGATCCGCGGGGGGCGAACACTGAAGCTTTCTTT.

In its sample, this clonotype was seen a few times. The chain is built from TRBV19 and TRBJ2-1, with D tentatively TRBD1 (6 bases). The germline V gene encodes CDR1 LNHDA and CDR2 SQIVND (reference sequence). This CDR3 is built from 13 residues. V dropped 4 bases and J dropped 7 bases, with 11 bases sitting between them. The CDR3 reads CASSKGVENEQFF. The CDR3, as DNA: TGTGCCAGTAGTAAGGGGGTAGAAAATGAGCAGTTCTTC.

The chain links TRBV6-6 to TRBJ1-6; possible D gene TRBD1, 6 bases. This CDR3 spans 15 amino acids. Trimming left V 0 bases short and J 6 bases short, with 9 bases between. Looked up from germline, CDR1 is MNHNY and CDR2 is SVGAGI (reference sequence). For the CDR3, the DNA is TGTGCCAGCAGTTACTCGACAGGTGGTAATTCACCCCTCCACTTT. Protein: CASSYSTGGNSPLHF.

The chain is built from TRBV5-4 and TRBJ2-3; 10 bases are shared with TRBD1. Germline CDR1 is SGHNT and CDR2 is YYREEE (reference sequence). V dropped 0 bases and J dropped 4; count of bases not matched to a gene: 2. CDR3 length equals 15 residues. CDR3 sequence reads: CASSLVDRGADTQYF. The CDR3 DNA follows: TGTGCCAGCAGCTTGGTGGACAGGGGGGCAGATACGCAGTATTTT.

The V call is TRBV29-1, the J call TRBJ1-2; D is uncertain. The germline V gene has CDR1 SQVTM and CDR2 ANQGSEA. V gave up 5 bases and J gave up 4 bases, with 23 bases separating them. This CDR3 has 16 amino acids. The CDR3 protein is CSVSSLRGILGYGYTF. The CDR3 nucleotides are TGCAGCGTTTCCTCACTGAGAGGGATCCTCGGCTATGGCTACACCTTC.

CDR3 sequence reads: CASTRQGKNEQFF. In DNA form, the CDR3 reads TGTGCCAGCACTCGGCAGGGTAAAAATGAGCAGTTCTTC. The chain recombines TRBV6-6 with TRBJ2-1, with a possible D match to TRBD1 (5 bases). V lost 7 bases and J lost 7, with 14 bases in between. There are 13 residues in the CDR3. Germline V gene data show CDR1 as MNHNY and CDR2 as SVGAGI (reference sequence).